The 14 T cell receptor beta chains presented below share a single source sample, sequenced in a study of T cell clusters in autoimmune cytopenias. TRB was amplified by touch-down multiplex PCR, primer pools A and B combined. One entry per CDR3 protein, without DNA, is what TCRdb gives after re-calling the multiplex PCR reads. This sample's clone table lists over 1,500 distinct CDR3 sequences. About 39,000 genome equivalents of blood DNA were amplified for TRB. Sample: peripheral blood. Receptors were obtained from a human donor with an autoimmune cytopenia or autoimmune hepatitis (not recorded which).

This clonotype is called large based on its frequency. The gene calls are TRBV6-5 and TRBJ2-3; the TCRdb D gene call, TRBD1, has no DNA to confirm it. The CDR3 length is 14 residues. Per the germline V gene, CDR1 is MNHEY and CDR2 is SVGAGI. The CDR3 is CASSPGTGPDTQYF.

This clonotype shows up as medium-sized by frequency. V gene TRBV18 combines with J gene TRBJ2-5; absent DNA, TCRdb's TRBD1 call cannot be checked. Germline values: CDR1 KGHSH, CDR2 LQKENI. There are 14 residues in the CDR3. CDR3 amino acids: CASSPQTGQETQYF.

By frequency, this clonotype is medium-sized. The CDR3 here is CASSSLDSPNQPQHF. The rearrangement uses TRBV5-6 and TRBJ1-5; with no DNA, the TCRdb D assignment of TRBD1 cannot be verified. This CDR3 comprises 15 residues. The V gene's germline CDR1 is SGHDT and CDR2 YYEEEE.

This clonotype is classed as medium-sized by frequency. The chain uses TRBV5-4 and TRBJ1-2. CDR1 and CDR2 (germline): SGHNT, YYREEE (reference sequence). CDR3 length: 16 residues. CDR3 region: CASSLSHRGTGYGYTF.

The CDR3 reads CSARRGASEAFF. V is TRBV20-1 and J is TRBJ1-1. Per the germline V gene, CDR1 is DFQATT and CDR2 is SNEGSKA (reference sequence). This CDR3 has 12 amino acids.

This clonotype is labeled medium-sized (0.01 to 0.1%) based on frequency. This chain's CDR3 is CSVGPAGGSNEKLFF. The chain is built from TRBV29-1 and TRBJ1-4; TCRdb returns TRBD1, unconfirmable since there is no DNA. The CDR3 covers 15 residues. Germline V gene data show CDR1 as SQVTM and CDR2 as ANQGSEA. Looking up the rest from reference TRBV29-1 and TRBJ1-4 gives the full variable domain: SAVISQKPSRDICQRGTSLTIQCQVDSQVTMMFWYRQQPGQSLTLIATANQGSEATYESGFVIDKFPISRPNLTFSTLTVSNMSPEDSSIYLCSVGPAGGSNEKLFFGSGTQLSVL.

The rearrangement links TRBV4-3 to TRBJ2-1; the TCRdb call, TRBD2, lacks DNA for checking. The length of the CDR3 is 14 residues. The germline CDR1 and CDR2 sequences are LGHNA and YSLEER. CDR3 region: CASSLSGGYNEQFF.

This clonotype is deemed medium-sized (0.01 to 0.1%) by its frequency. The chain employs TRBV6-2 or TRBV6-3 and TRBJ2-7; lacking DNA, the TRBD2 call made by TCRdb goes unchecked. Germline-derived CDR1 and CDR2 are MNHEY and SVGEGT. The CDR3 consists of 18 residues. The CDR3 region is CASSPGTSGASSSYEQYF.

This clonotype is labeled medium-sized (0.01 to 0.1%) based on frequency. The chain couples TRBV19 to TRBJ1-4; the TCRdb call, TRBD1, lacks DNA for checking. CDR1 is LNHDA, CDR2 SQIVND, per germline (reference sequence). This CDR3 region has 13 residues. The CDR3 reads CASTGTINEKLFF.

The chain couples TRBV7-2 to TRBJ2-1; TCRdb's D call, TRBD1, is unchecked because there is no DNA. This CDR3 has 15 residues. CDR1 and CDR2 from the germline V gene are SGHTA and FQGNSA. CDR3 amino acids: CASSLAGGGRNEQFF.

This clonotype shows up as medium-sized (0.01 to 0.1%) by frequency. The rearrangement links TRBV6-4 to TRBJ2-3; the D call from TCRdb, TRBD2, cannot be confirmed without DNA. The CDR3 covers 23 residues. Germline loops: CDR1 MRHNA, CDR2 SNTAGT. The CDR3 region is CASSDFAPDRVWLAGGRGDTQYF.

The rearrangement links TRBV7-9 to TRBJ1-1. Per the germline V gene, CDR1 is SEHNR and CDR2 is FQNEAQ (reference sequence). The CDR3 sequence is 13 residues long. CDR3 sequence reads: CASSLVGESEAFF.

This clonotype is identified as medium-sized (0.01 to 0.1%) from frequency. V usage is TRBV27 and J usage is TRBJ1-1; TCRdb's D call, TRBD1, is unchecked because there is no DNA. CDR1 is MNHEY and CDR2 is SMNVEV in the germline V gene (reference sequence). This CDR3 has 14 residues. The CDR3 here is CASSLGGMNTEAFF.

This clonotype is medium-sized by frequency. The V and J genes are TRBV12-3 or TRBV12-4 and TRBJ2-3; checking the TCRdb D call of TRBD1 is not possible without DNA. The CDR3 length is 12 residues. CDR3 protein: CASLAGADTQYF.